This T cell receptor (beta chain) stems from a study of T cell repertoires in ileal Crohn's disease. General observations from the study: High-frequency clones were more common in sorted CD8 than CD4 cells.

V was pared by 0 bases and J by 3 bases, with 2 bases of the junction left unmatched. The CDR3 has 14 amino acids. Assay used: immunoSEQ multiplex PCR; TCRdb lists only in-frame clones, some missing. The sample consists of 10,000 to 15,000 clones, roughly 79% of them appearing once. A note on this clone: What it binds is unknown.

This sequence was found in an adult with Crohn's disease. The sequenced material came from ileal tissue. The rearrangement links TRBV23-1 to TRBJ2-7; 7 positions match TRBD1. TRBV23-1 is sorted into the ORF group, with uncertain function. The CDR3 sequence is CASSQSRTGYEQYF. CDR3 in DNA: TGCGCCAGCAGTCAATCAAGGACAGGCTACGAGCAGTACTTC.